Presented here are 27 T cell receptor beta chains from one specimen sequenced in a study of vaccination and CD4 T cells after COVID-19. These receptors have no known antigen. This sample's treatment: 10-day PBMC culture with coronavirus spike peptide pools or control peptides (ViraFEST assay). An Oncomine TCR Beta short-read assay was used to sequence the DNA from cultured CD4+ T cells. One entry per CDR3 protein, called by TCRdb with MiXCR from the PCR reads. The sample carries around 13,000 distinct CDR3 sequences, roughly 36% recorded once. The sequenced sample consisted of cultured CD4+ T cells from blood. These receptors all come from a human donor with COVID-19.

This clonotype was recorded a few times. The chain combines TRBV2 with TRBJ2-2; D remains unclear. The germline V gene has CDR1 SNHLY and CDR2 FYNNEI. This CDR3 is built from 14 residues. The V gene lost 3 bases and the J gene lost 2 bases, with 7 bases spanning the gap. The CDR3 DNA follows: TGTGCCAGCAGTGAGGGCAGCAACACCGGGGAGCTGTTTTTT. This translates into CASSEGSNTGELFF.

The genes are TRBV10-1 and TRBJ2-1; D gene ambiguous. Germline V gene lookup returns CDR1 WNHNN and CDR2 SYGVQD (reference sequence). Trimming took off 7 bases at V and 0 bases at J, with 16 bases between the two ends. The length of the CDR3 is 16 residues. The chain's CDR3 is CASTGRAHSSYNEQFF. CDR3 in DNA: TGCGCCAGCACCGGTAGGGCGCATAGCTCCTACAATGAGCAGTTCTTC.

This rearrangement joins TRBV6-2 or TRBV6-3 to TRBJ1-6; 7 bases map to TRBD1. The CDR3 sequence is 17 residues long. Unmatched junction bases numbered 11, after V lost 6 bases and J lost 3 bases. The V gene's germline CDR1 is MNHEY and CDR2 SVGEGT. In nucleotides, the CDR3 is TGTGCCAGCAGACCTGGGACAGTTACCGACTATAATTCACCCCTCCACTTT. Its protein is CASRPGTVTDYNSPLHF.

This chain links TRBV7-9 with TRBJ1-1; D is uncertain. The CDR3 consists of 17 residues. Germline V lookup: CDR1 SEHNR, CDR2 FQNEAQ (reference sequence). Trimming removed 5 bases from V and 0 bases from J, with 19 bases in between. The CDR3 is CASSIMLGRGMNTEAFF. The DNA for the CDR3 is TGTGCCAGCAGCATCATGTTAGGACGCGGCATGAACACTGAAGCTTTCTTT.

Concerning this clonotype itself: The junction and the germline gene differ at one end; a read error may be behind it. V and J are TRBV5-1 and TRBJ1-6; D possibly corresponds to TRBD1 (5 bases). The CDR3 is 14 amino acids. CDR1 SGHRS and CDR2 YFSETQ come from the germline V gene. CDR3 bases: TGCGCCAGCGGCTTGGGAGGGGAACGCTCACCCCTCCACTTT. Translated: CASGLGGERSPLHF. The entire variable domain, with the rest obtained from reference TRBV5-1 and TRBJ1-6, is as follows: KAGVTQTPRYLIKTRGQQVTLSCSPISGHRSVSWYQQTPGQGLQFLFEYFSETQRNKGNFPGRFSGRQFSNSRSEMNVSTLELGDSALYLCASGLGGERSPLHFGNGTRLTVT.

The V call is TRBV5-4, the J call TRBJ2-1; 8 bases are shared with TRBD2. The V gene's germline CDR1 is SGHNT and CDR2 YYREEE (reference sequence). V lost 4 bases and J lost 6; bases outside the gene matches: 12. The CDR3 covers 16 residues. The CDR3 coding sequence is TGTGCCAGCAGCCCCGACGGCGGGGGGCAAGGCAATGAGCAGTTCTTC. It codes for CASSPDGGGQGNEQFF.

V is TRBV20-1 and J is TRBJ1-2; D ambiguous. The V end was cut by 0 bases, the J end by 6 bases, with 23 bases between. CDR1 is DFQATT, CDR2 SNEGSKA, per germline (reference sequence). The CDR3 consists of 17 residues. CDR3 region: CSAREYSSRTVVDGYTF. CDR3 nucleotides: TGCAGTGCTAGAGAATACTCTAGCCGGACGGTGGTGGATGGCTACACCTTC.

The gene calls are TRBV20-1 and TRBJ1-3; D unresolved. Germline-derived CDR1 and CDR2 are DFQATT and SNEGSKA (reference sequence). The CDR3 consists of 15 residues. The V gene lost 0 bases and the J gene lost 0 bases, with 9 bases spanning the gap. The chain's CDR3 is CSARDRTVSGNTIYF. CDR3 nucleotide sequence: TGCAGTGCTAGAGATCGGACGGTCTCTGGAAACACCATATATTTT.

This chain joins TRBV19 and TRBJ1-1, with TRBD1 as a possible D gene (5 bases). V was trimmed by 4 bases and J by 5 bases, leaving 14 bases between them. Germline CDR1 reads LNHDA; CDR2 reads SQIVND (reference sequence). The CDR3 runs to 14 residues. The CDR3 DNA is TGTGCCAGTAGTACGACGGGGGGAAGGACTGAAGCTTTCTTT. Its translation: CASSTTGGRTEAFF.

The CDR3 sequence is CASRDGGSNYGYTF. CDR3 nucleotide sequence: TGTGCCAGCAGGGACGGTGGGTCTAACTATGGCTACACCTTC. This chain links TRBV6-2 or TRBV6-3 with TRBJ1-2; D gene ambiguous. The V gene's germline CDR1 is MNHEY and CDR2 SVGEGT. Trimming pared 6 bases from V and 0 bases from J, leaving 11 bases between. The CDR3 extends over 14 amino acids.

This clonotype has only a few counts. CDR3 DNA: TGCACCACGACGGCAGGGAGAAATGGCTACACCTTC. This encodes CTTTAGRNGYTF. The V and J genes are TRBV29-1 and TRBJ1-2, with D tentatively TRBD1 (5 bases). The CDR3 length is 12 residues. CDR1 is SQVTM and CDR2 is ANQGSEA in the germline V gene.

As to this clonotype: Mismatch with germline at one junction end may stem from a read error. The chain employs TRBV7-7 and TRBJ2-5, with unresolved D. The germline V gene encodes CDR1 SSHAT and CDR2 FNYEAQ (reference sequence). The CDR3 is 12 amino acids. CDR3 sequence reads: CASSPVEETQYF. The CDR3 region has the DNA TGTGCTAGCAGCCCCGTCGAAGAGACCCAGTACTTC.

V is TRBV7-2 and J is TRBJ1-2; the match to TRBD1 covers 12 bases. The V gene's germline CDR1 is SGHTA and CDR2 FQGNSA. Germline trimming cut 5 bases from V and 9 bases from J; bases unmatched to any gene: 7. The CDR3 covers 14 residues. CDR3 DNA: TGTGCCAGCAGCACCGGGACAGGGGGCAGAAGCTACACCTTC. It codes for CASSTGTGGRSYTF.

The chain joins TRBV7-2 to TRBJ1-1; D is undetermined. Per germline, CDR1 SGHTA and CDR2 FQGNSA. V lost 5 bases and J lost 6, with 16 bases in between. The CDR3 consists of 14 residues. CDR3 in amino acids: CASSITYFTPEAFF. The CDR3 nucleotides read TGTGCCAGCAGCATAACCTATTTTACCCCTGAAGCTTTCTTT.

The chain recombines TRBV7-9 with TRBJ2-3; the match to TRBD2 covers 14 bases. V lost 2 bases and J lost 4; bases outside the gene matches: 14. CDR1 is SEHNR and CDR2 is FQNEAQ in the germline V gene (reference sequence). CDR3 size: 20 residues. CDR3 DNA sequence: TGTGCCAGCAGCTTATTGCTTAGTGTCGGACTAGCGGGGGGCCCAGATACGCAGTATTTT. Translation: CASSLLLSVGLAGGPDTQYF.

The chain employs TRBV5-4 and TRBJ1-1; D possibly corresponds to TRBD1 (6 bases). The ends were cut back, 7 bases at V and 3 bases at J, with 19 bases in the middle. CDR3 length equals 15 residues. CDR1 is SGHNT, CDR2 YYREEE, per germline (reference sequence). The CDR3 DNA sequence: TGTGCCAGCGGTGTCCAATCGAACAGGGACACTGAAGCTTTCTTT. Protein sequence: CASGVQSNRDTEAFF.

Relative to its sample, this clonotype is medium-sized. The chain has TRBV20-1 and TRBJ2-3, with 9 bases matching TRBD2. The V gene end was trimmed by 4 bases and the J gene end by 0 bases; junction bases not matched to a gene: 2. CDR3 length: 14 amino acids. Germline CDR1 reads DFQATT; CDR2 reads SNEGSKA (reference sequence). In DNA form, the CDR3 reads TGCAGTGCTACTCTAGCGGGGAGCACAGATACGCAGTATTTT. Translating it yields CSATLAGSTDTQYF.

The rearrangement uses TRBV6-1 and TRBJ1-5; 7 bases agree with TRBD1. Germline values: CDR1 MNHNS, CDR2 SASEGT. With V trimmed by 0 bases and J by 6 bases, 5 bases remained unmatched. This CDR3 is built from 15 residues. CDR3 sequence (DNA): TGTGCCAGCAGTGAAGCTCTTAACAGGGGTCAGCCCCAGCATTTT. This encodes CASSEALNRGQPQHF.

This clonotype was picked up a small number of times. The chain carries TRBV7-9 and TRBJ2-5; 15 bases fit TRBD2. There are 15 residues in the CDR3. The germline CDR1 and CDR2 sequences are SEHNR and FQNEAQ (reference sequence). With 3 bases clipped from V and 9 bases from J, the junction kept 5 bases outside the gene matches. In DNA, the CDR3 is TGTGCCAGCAGCTTCTGGACTAGCGGGGGGGGGCCCCAGTACTTC. Translated, it gives CASSFWTSGGGPQYF.

The chain carries TRBV6-2 or TRBV6-3 and TRBJ2-5; 8 nucleotides align to TRBD1. After removal of 6 bases from V and 7 bases from J, the junction contained 13 bases not matched to a gene. The V gene's germline CDR1 is MNHEY and CDR2 SVGEGT. This CDR3 is 15 amino acids long. CDR3: CASSTTGQGVGTQYF. CDR3 in DNA: TGTGCCAGCAGCACCACTGGACAGGGTGTGGGGACCCAGTACTTC.

This chain connects TRBV7-8 to TRBJ2-5; D perhaps matches TRBD1 (6 bases). V lost 4 bases to trimming and J lost 10 bases, with 16 bases between them. This CDR3 comprises 13 residues. CDR1 is SGHVS, CDR2 FQNEAQ, per germline. The CDR3 reads CASSSRQAMVQYF. The CDR3 DNA reads TGTGCCAGCAGCTCCCGACAGGCGATGGTCCAGTACTTC.

The chain is built from TRBV6-1 and TRBJ1-1, with D unresolved. Germline V gene data show CDR1 as MNHNS and CDR2 as SASEGT. V lost 6 bases and J lost 1, with 12 bases in between. The CDR3 is 14 residues long. CDR3: CASRPPLQNTEAFF. CDR3 coding DNA: TGTGCCAGCAGGCCCCCCCTACAGAACACTGAAGCTTTCTTT.

V gene TRBV10-1 combines with J gene TRBJ2-3; D gene ambiguous. Germline CDR1 and CDR2: WNHNN and SYGVQD (reference sequence). Trimming left V 6 bases short and J 2 bases short, with 12 bases between. The CDR3 contains 14 residues. Here the CDR3 reads CASRGPELTDTQYF. The CDR3 region has the DNA TGCGCCAGCAGAGGGCCAGAACTCACAGATACGCAGTATTTT.

The chain joins TRBV20-1 to TRBJ2-2; D possibly corresponds to TRBD1 (5 bases). Germline V gene lookup returns CDR1 DFQATT and CDR2 SNEGSKA (reference sequence). There are 14 residues in the CDR3. Trimming shortened V by 6 bases and J by 1 base, and 12 bases separated the two germline ends. CDR3 protein: CSAIQDWNTGELFF. The CDR3 DNA sequence: TGCAGTGCCATACAGGATTGGAACACCGGGGAGCTGTTTTTT.

V gene TRBV11-3 combines with J gene TRBJ2-7, with 8 bases identical to TRBD1. From germline, CDR1 is SGHNT and CDR2 YENEEA. The CDR3 has 15 amino acids. With 5 bases clipped from V and 2 bases from J, the junction kept 8 bases outside the gene matches. The CDR3 loop is CASSPPETGAYEQYF. Here the CDR3 DNA reads TGTGCCAGCAGCCCCCCTGAGACAGGGGCCTACGAGCAGTACTTC.

V usage is TRBV10-2 and J usage is TRBJ1-2; TRBD1 might be the D (6 bases). CDR3 length: 15 amino acids. Trimming removed 9 bases at V and 7 bases at J, with 24 bases between. CDR1 is WSHSY, CDR2 SAAADI, per germline. Here the CDR3 DNA reads TGCGCCAGTACTGAGTATACGGGACATCAGGGTGGCTACACCTTC. This translates into CASTEYTGHQGGYTF.

The chain combines TRBV5-1 with TRBJ1-1; the D is unclear. Germline lookup yields CDR1 SGHRS and CDR2 YFSETQ. The CDR3 runs 14 residues. V dropped 0 bases and J dropped 0 bases, with 6 bases sitting between them. DNA for the CDR3: TGCGCCAGCAGCTTGGGGGAATTGAACACTGAAGCTTTCTTT. Translation: CASSLGELNTEAFF.